A selection of T cell receptor beta chains follows, all from one sample in a study of shared clonotypes between healthy human individuals. TCRdb's copy holds only in-frame clones and misses some; the assay was immunoSEQ multiplex PCR. The sample shows tens of thousands of clones, about 65% of them seen only once. Input material: memory CD8+ T cells sorted from blood. These receptors were taken from a man aged 25-45 years in good health. Both conserved end residues are part of each CDR3. A D gene is named only where the DNA matches it firmly. Size values are once, few and many counts, or a class for expanded clones, and some rows have none.

clone_size	cdr3_length	v_call	d_call	j_call	cdr3_aa	cdr3_nt
-	15	TRBV6-5	TRBD1	TRBJ1-2	CASSFPGGGLHGYTF	TGTGCCAGCAGTTTTCCAGGGGGCGGATTGCATGGCTACACCTTC
-	15	TRBV7-2	-	TRBJ1-2	CASSFSPALAYGYTF	TGTGCCAGCAGCTTTAGTCCAGCCCTTGCCTATGGCTACACCTTC
-	14	TRBV19	-	TRBJ2-1	CASSIRPADNEQFF	TGTGCCAGTAGTATTCGGCCAGCGGACAATGAGCAGTTCTTC
-	14	TRBV5-4	TRBD1	TRBJ1-3	CASSLGQGGNTIYF	TGTGCCAGCAGCTTGGGACAGGGAGGAAACACCATATATTTT
once	13	TRBV6-1	-	TRBJ1-2	CASNSETYYGYTF	TGTGCCAGCAATTCGGAGACGTACTATGGCTACACCTTC
-	11	TRBV20-1	-	TRBJ1-1	CSARGYGEAFF	TGCAGTGCTAGGGGGTATGGTGAAGCTTTCTTT
-	10	TRBV20-1	-	TRBJ1-4	CSARWEKLFF	TGCAGTGCTAGATGGGAAAAACTGTTTTTT
once	12	TRBV5-1	-	TRBJ2-4	CASSLVGDIQYF	TGCGCCAGCAGCTTGGTCGGGGACATTCAGTACTTC
-	16	TRBV9	TRBD1	TRBJ2-5	CASGGPGQGPQETQYF	TGTGCCAGCGGGGGACCGGGACAGGGGCCCCAAGAGACCCAGTACTTC
-	14	TRBV6-6	-	TRBJ2-1	CASSRGREYNEQFF	TGTGCCAGCAGTAGGGGGCGGGAGTACAATGAGCAGTTCTTC
-	10	TRBV27	-	TRBJ2-7	CASTALEQYF	TGTGCCAGCACCGCCCTCGAGCAGTACTTC
-	12	TRBV28	-	TRBJ2-7	CASSSTSYEQYF	TGTGCCAGCAGTTCAACCTCCTACGAGCAGTACTTC
-	13	TRBV6-5	-	TRBJ2-7	CASSYLGNGEQYF	TGTGCCAGCAGTTACCTAGGGAATGGCGAGCAGTACTTC
few	16	TRBV5-6	TRBD1	TRBJ2-3	CASSSGTDTSTDTQYF	TGTGCCAGCAGCTCGGGGACAGACACTAGCACAGATACGCAGTATTTT
few	11	TRBV6-6	-	TRBJ2-2	CATITGGELFF	TGTGCCACCATAACTGGCGGGGAGCTGTTTTTT
-	12	TRBV28	-	TRBJ2-7	CASRSLSYEQYF	TGTGCCAGCAGGTCATTGTCCTACGAGCAGTACTTC
once	15	TRBV11-3	-	TRBJ2-1	CASSLDGGFDNEQFF	TGTGCCAGCAGCTTAGACGGGGGCTTCGACAATGAGCAGTTCTTC
-	15	TRBV7-9	-	TRBJ2-5	CASSDDRGIQETQYF	TGTGCCAGCAGCGACGACAGAGGAATTCAAGAGACCCAGTACTTC